One and the same sample provided the 16 T cell receptor beta chains below, sequenced in a study of regulatory T cells in long-lasting Graves disease. Building of the TCR beta libraries involved iRepertoire HTBI primers and Arm-PCR of CDR3 regions. TCRdb re-analysed the multiplex PCR reads in MiXCR, keeping a single row per CDR3 protein. This table holds approximately 400,000 distinct CDR3 sequences, 15% found once. The sample's time point: newly diagnosed GD, antithyroid drugs for less than 3 months. PBMC RNA was the source of the TCR library. Another study also made use of these data, one on T cells in Graves' hyperthyroidism and ophthalmopathy.

Material: peripheral blood mononuclear cells (PBMCs), obtained at new diagnosis, from a patient treated with antithyroid drugs. Every receptor here comes from a woman in her twenties or thirties with Graves disease.

This clonotype came up a few times. The chain uses TRBV20-1 and TRBJ2-1; 9 nucleotides line up with TRBD2. Germline assignment: CDR1 DFQATT and CDR2 SNEGSKA (reference sequence). The CDR3 spans 15 residues. Trimming cost V 6 bases and J 1 base; bases outside gene matches: 7. As DNA, the CDR3 is TGCAGTGCCATGGGACTAGCAGGTTCCTACAATGAGCAGTTCTTC. Protein sequence: CSAMGLAGSYNEQFF.

The chain has TRBV6-1 and TRBJ1-3; D uncertain. The CDR3 sequence is 17 residues long. Germline values: CDR1 MNHNS, CDR2 SASEGT. V was shortened by 6 bases and J by 1 base, with 19 bases between the two germline ends. Written as DNA, the CDR3 is TGTGCCAGCAGCCTGAAATTAGGCTCGCGATCTGGAAACACCATATATTTT. It codes for CASSLKLGSRSGNTIYF.

Notes on this clonotype: With a far larger clone one base away, a read error is the likely cause. The rearrangement uses TRBV9 and TRBJ2-7, with D possibly matching TRBD1 (6 bases). With 5 bases removed from V and 0 bases from J, the gap between germline ends came to 15 bases. The CDR3 is made up of 15 amino acids. Per germline, CDR1 SGDLS and CDR2 YYNGEE. The CDR3 spells CASSEDSLVSYEQYF. DNA of the CDR3: TGTGCCAGCAGTGAGGACAGTTTGGTCTCCTACGAGCAGTACTTC.

There are a few counts of this clonotype. The V gene is TRBV29-1, the J gene TRBJ1-4, with a tentative D call TRBD1 (5 bases). The CDR3 is made up of 15 amino acids. Germline V CDR1 and CDR2: SQVTM, ANQGSEA. V was pared by 4 bases and J by 3 bases, with 15 bases between. CDR3: CSVAVGAGPNEKLFF. The CDR3 nucleotides are TGCAGCGTTGCCGTCGGGGCAGGGCCTAATGAAAAACTGTTTTTT.

This clonotype came up many times. The chain recombines TRBV12-3 or TRBV12-4 with TRBJ1-1; D is undetermined. V lost 3 bases and J lost 1, with 6 bases in between. The CDR3 length is 13 residues. The CDR3 nucleotides read TGTGCCAGCAGTTTGAACGGGAACACTGAAGCTTTCTTT. Translation: CASSLNGNTEAFF.

This clonotype was seen at least ten times. Its ends do not fully match the called genes, so a read error is possible. The chain has TRBV12-3 or TRBV12-4 and TRBJ2-7; unclear D gene. CDR3 length: 13 amino acids. DNA of the CDR3: TGTACCAGCAGCACCGCCGCTGAGTGGGAGCAGTACTTC. Amino acid sequence: CTSSTAAEWEQYF.

This clonotype showed up many times. The chain recombines TRBV6-2 or TRBV6-3 with TRBJ2-1, with D possibly matching TRBD1 (6 bases). This CDR3 region has 12 residues. Trimming left V 0 bases short and J 9 bases short, with 6 bases between. Germline V gene lookup returns CDR1 MNHEY and CDR2 SVGEGT. CDR3 amino acids: CASSYSDSEQFF. Here the CDR3 DNA reads TGTGCCAGCAGTTACTCGGACAGTGAGCAGTTCTTC.

This clonotype was picked up many times. This chain links TRBV6-9 with TRBJ2-7; perhaps TRBD2 as D (5 bases). The CDR3 is 12 amino acids. The germline CDR1 and CDR2 sequences are MNHGY and SVAAGI. The V gene lost 3 bases and the J gene lost 5 bases, with 8 bases spanning the gap. CDR3 in amino acids: CASSYSGDEQYF. CDR3 coding DNA: TGTGCCAGCAGTTACTCCGGGGACGAGCAGTACTTC.

For this clonotype: Only one base separates this from a far larger clonotype, so it likely reflects a read error. V gene TRBV7-8 combines with J gene TRBJ2-3; no firm D call. Germline lookup yields CDR1 SGHVS and CDR2 FQNEAQ. Between the trimmed V and J ends, which lost 5 bases and 7 bases, there was a span of 13 bases. This CDR3 contains 13 residues. CDR3 sequence (DNA): TGTGCCAGCAGCCAGAATTCTGGGAATACGCAGTATTTT. Its protein product is CASSQNSGNTQYF.

This clonotype was picked up many times. The J gene is TRBJ2-3, the V gene TRBV18; the D is unclear. V was pared by 3 bases and J by 4 bases, with 5 bases between. CDR3 length: 12 residues. Germline V CDR1 and CDR2: KGHSH, LQKENI. The CDR3 is CASSPAADTQYF. In DNA, the CDR3 is TGTGCCAGCTCACCGGCGGCAGATACGCAGTATTTT.

This clonotype occurred a few times. The rearrangement joins TRBV29-1 to TRBJ2-3; D unresolved. The ends were cut back, 5 bases at V and 5 bases at J, with 11 bases in the middle. This CDR3 region has 12 residues. Germline V gene data show CDR1 as SQVTM and CDR2 as ANQGSEA. CDR3 DNA sequence: TGCAGCGTTTCCCCGACTGGAGATACGCAGTATTTT. It yields the protein CSVSPTGDTQYF.

The rearrangement uses TRBV10-3 and TRBJ2-5, with D unclear. CDR1 and CDR2 (germline): ENHRY, SYGVKD. Trimming left V 4 bases short and J 3 bases short, with 9 bases between. The CDR3 extends over 13 amino acids. CDR3 sequence reads: CAISANREETQYF. For the CDR3, the DNA is TGTGCCATCAGTGCGAATAGGGAAGAGACCCAGTACTTC.

This clonotype showed up many times. The rearrangement uses TRBV30 and TRBJ1-1, with D possibly being TRBD1 (5 bases). Per germline, CDR1 GTSNPN and CDR2 SVGIG (reference sequence). The CDR3 runs 15 residues. V was cut by 5 bases and J by 3 bases, with 19 bases left in between. CDR3 sequence: CAWAPFLKGDTEAFF. As DNA, the CDR3 is TGTGCCTGGGCCCCGTTCTTGAAAGGGGACACTGAAGCTTTCTTT. Full variable domain (remainder filled in from reference TRBV30 and TRBJ1-1): SQTIHQWPATLVQPVGSPLSLECTVEGTSNPNLYWYRQAAGRGLQLLFYSVGIGQISSEVPQNLSASRPQDRQFILSSKKLLLSDSGFYLCAWAPFLKGDTEAFFGQGTRLTVV.

This clonotype was observed many times. This chain joins TRBV2 and TRBJ1-1; the match to TRBD1 covers 7 bases. Germline trimming cut 7 bases from V and 7 bases from J; bases unmatched to any gene: 15. Germline V lookup: CDR1 SNHLY, CDR2 FYNNEI. CDR3 length: 15 amino acids. Here the CDR3 reads CASTDVSGTEYEAFF. DNA for the CDR3: TGTGCCAGCACTGACGTTTCCGGGACAGAGTATGAAGCTTTCTTT.

The V and J genes are TRBV16 and TRBJ1-3; 10 bases are a match to TRBD1. V shed 5 bases and J 2 bases; nucleotides not matched to a gene: 3. Germline CDR1 reads KGHSY; CDR2 reads FQNENV. The CDR3 extends over 15 amino acids. Here the CDR3 reads CASSSGQGAGNTIYF. The CDR3 nucleotides read TGTGCCAGCAGCTCCGGACAGGGGGCTGGAAACACCATATATTTT. The entire variable domain, with the rest obtained from reference TRBV16 and TRBJ1-3, is as follows: GEEVAQTPKHLVRGEGQKAKLYCAPIKGHSYVFWYQQVLKNEFKFLISFQNENVFDETGMPKERFSAKCLPNSPCSLEIQATKLEDSAVYFCASSSGQGAGNTIYFGEGSWLTVV.

This clonotype was detected many times. The chain links TRBV6-1 to TRBJ1-1; no reliable D call. The CDR3 extends over 14 amino acids. Germline-derived CDR1 and CDR2 are MNHNS and SASEGT. V dropped 0 bases and J dropped 3 bases, with 8 bases sitting between them. CDR3 sequence reads: CASSEAEGYTEAFF. The CDR3 coding sequence is TGTGCCAGCAGTGAAGCAGAAGGCTACACTGAAGCTTTCTTT.